This T cell receptor (beta chain) was recovered during a study of blood T cell repertoires in COVID-19. For the study at large: The United States, Italy and Spain were the sources of the acute and convalescent COVID-19 samples. In each case, the material was cDNA or gDNA derived from T cells, B-cell-depleted T cells, or PBMCs.

In the authors' methods: From reference gene primer amplification, estimates of nucleated cell counts were derived. Sequencing was performed with immunoSEQ multiplex PCR; in TCRdb, only in-frame clones are kept and a portion is missing. V and J calls and clone size follow that table, whereas D and trimming were derived from the DNA. Of about 69,000 clones listed, 75% to 95% are singletons. V gave up 4 bases and J gave up 0 bases, with 13 bases separating them. There are 16 residues in the CDR3. Germline V CDR1 and CDR2: SGDLS, YYNGEE. The chain uses TRBV9 and TRBJ2-2; tentatively, D is TRBD1 (6 bases). The source is a woman younger than 30 with acute or convalescent COVID-19. What was sequenced was peripheral blood. The CDR3 protein is CASSPRPGANTGELFF. CDR3 in DNA: TGTGCCAGCAGCCCCCGCCCAGGGGCGAACACCGGGGAGCTGTTTTTT.